The clone carrying this TCR beta chain came up a few times. The V gene's germline CDR1 is DFQATT and CDR2 SNEGSKA (reference sequence). CDR3 size: 17 residues. The junction had 11 bases not matched to a gene; V was cut back by 2 bases and J by 5 bases. The sample is drawn from a study of human T cells and chemical hapten exposure. Unfractionated whole blood yielded total RNA. Per the original methods: Sample TCR totals centred on a median of roughly 96,000, ranging about 23,224 to 690,600. TCRdb redid the calling of the 5' RACE reads with MiXCR, one entry per CDR3 protein. For this entry, the V and J calls and clone size follow TCRdb and not the study's own pipeline. Among 81,000 or so distinct CDR3 sequences listed, roughly 7.7% were seen once.

The receptor comes from a male donor in good health. The chain employs TRBV20-1 and TRBJ2-7; 14 nucleotides match TRBD2. The DNA of the CDR3 is TGCAGTGCTAGAATTTTGGGACTAGCGGGAGATCGCAACGAGCAGTACTTC. Amino acids: CSARILGLAGDRNEQYF.